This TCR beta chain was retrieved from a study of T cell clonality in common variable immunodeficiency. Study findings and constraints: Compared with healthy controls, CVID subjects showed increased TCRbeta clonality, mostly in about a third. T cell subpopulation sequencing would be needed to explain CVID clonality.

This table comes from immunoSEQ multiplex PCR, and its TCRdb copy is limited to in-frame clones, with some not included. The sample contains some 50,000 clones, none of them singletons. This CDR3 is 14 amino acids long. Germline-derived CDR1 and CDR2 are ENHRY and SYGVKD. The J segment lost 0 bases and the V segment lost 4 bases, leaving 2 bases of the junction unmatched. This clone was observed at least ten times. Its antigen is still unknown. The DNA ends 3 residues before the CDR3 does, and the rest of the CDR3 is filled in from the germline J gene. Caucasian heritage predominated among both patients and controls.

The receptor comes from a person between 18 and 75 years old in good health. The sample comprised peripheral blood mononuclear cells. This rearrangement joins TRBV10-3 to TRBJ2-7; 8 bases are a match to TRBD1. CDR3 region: CAISGDRSSYEQYF. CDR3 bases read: TGTGCCATCAGTGGGGACAGGAGCTCCTACGAG.